This TCR beta chain was documented in a study of shared T cell receptors in the human thymus. The CDR3 sequence is 16 residues long. Germline assignment: CDR1 ENHRY and CDR2 SYGVKD. V shed 2 bases and J shed 2 bases, with 14 bases lying between them. Clones were read by immunoSEQ multiplex PCR, and TCRdb kept only the in-frame ones, dropping some. The sample records roughly 410,000 clones, 85% to 95% being singletons. The sequence was obtained from a human donor. Source material: thymocytes. V gene TRBV10-3 combines with J gene TRBJ2-3; either TRBD1 or TRBD2 may supply D (5 bases each). The CDR3 loop is CAISEEQRDDTDTQYF. The CDR3 bases are TGTGCCATCAGTGAGGAACAGAGGGACGACACAGATACGCAGTATTTT.